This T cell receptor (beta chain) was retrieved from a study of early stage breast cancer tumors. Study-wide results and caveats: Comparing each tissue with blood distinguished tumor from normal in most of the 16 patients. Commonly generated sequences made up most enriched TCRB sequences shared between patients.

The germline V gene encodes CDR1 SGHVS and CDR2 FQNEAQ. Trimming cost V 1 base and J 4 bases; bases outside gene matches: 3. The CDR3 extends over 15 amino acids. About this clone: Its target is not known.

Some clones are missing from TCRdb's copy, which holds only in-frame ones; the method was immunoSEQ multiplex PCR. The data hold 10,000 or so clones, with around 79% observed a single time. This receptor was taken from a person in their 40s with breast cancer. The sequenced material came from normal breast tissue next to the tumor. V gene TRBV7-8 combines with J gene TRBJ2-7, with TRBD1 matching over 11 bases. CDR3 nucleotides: TGTGCCAGCAGCTTAGTCGGGACAGGGGGATACGAGCAGTACTTC. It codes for CASSLVGTGGYEQYF.